One T cell receptor beta chain is described in this entry. Its target is not known. This sample is part of a study of T-cell memory formation after mild COVID-19. Per germline, CDR1 KGHDR and CDR2 SFDVKD. J lost 4 bases, V lost 4 bases, and 5 bases had no gene match. The CDR3 length is 14 residues. Study findings and constraints: Those CD4+ clones that contracted were mainly in CM and EM (CD8+ ones in EMRA).

In TCRdb, the 5' RACE reads were re-called with MiXCR into one record per CDR3 protein. The table shows over 350,000 distinct CDR3 sequences, with 15% to 20% occurring only once. Sequenced input: PBMCs or a T cell subset sorted from them (not recorded which). The receptor was derived from a young man who had mild COVID-19 (a few samples of this study predate the infection). Cell type and time point are not known. The gene calls are TRBV24-1 and TRBJ1-2; 7 positions match TRBD1. CDR3 loop: CATSDHRGSYGYTF. Here the CDR3 DNA reads TGTGCCACCAGTGACCACAGGGGTTCCTATGGCTACACCTTC.